This T cell receptor beta chain appears in the sequencing data of a study of response to subunit inactivated influenza vaccine. Findings and caveats of the study: Authors suggested each seasonal flu vaccination may recruit only limited numbers of new T cells.

TCRdb recomputed calls from the RT-PCR reads with MiXCR, one row per CDR3 protein. Here the sample spans about 500,000 distinct CDR3 sequences, about 15% being singletons. CDR1 is SGHAT, CDR2 FQNNGV, per germline. With 5 bases removed from V and 7 bases from J, the gap between germline ends came to 18 bases. The CDR3 contains 15 residues. This clonotype was counted a few times. Antigen: not known. The rearrangement links TRBV11-2 to TRBJ2-1; tentatively, D is TRBD1 (5 bases). This receptor was obtained from a man in his fifties or sixties who received an inactivated influenza vaccine. Sequencing used CD4+ T cells sorted from PBMCs, obtained approximately 25 months after vaccination. The CDR3: CASSRSFGAKNEQFF. The CDR3 nucleotides are TGTGCCAGCAGCCGGAGCTTTGGGGCTAAGAATGAGCAGTTCTTC.